These 21 T cell receptor beta chains were sequenced from one sample in a study of blood T cells in healthy people across ages. A second about 7 to 12 cycle PCR used barcoded and J-beta primers. TCRdb analysed the 5' RACE reads with MiXCR anew, one entry per CDR3 protein. The repertoire includes about 1 million distinct CDR3 sequences, under 30% of them detected once, and approximately 0.7% sits in the top ten. These data were likewise used in another study, on T cells of mothers and their children.

The sequenced sample was blood. Receptors were obtained from a girl aged 2-10 years in good health.

This clonotype came up a few times. This chain uses TRBV29-1 with TRBJ1-2; D may be TRBD1 (6 bases). The V gene's germline CDR1 is SQVTM and CDR2 ANQGSEA. The CDR3 has 15 amino acids. Trimming took 7 bases from V and 5 from J, leaving 23 bases between them. CDR3 nucleotides: TGCAGCGCACTCCTGCCAGGGGAACCTATTTATGGCTACACCTTC. It translates to CSALLPGEPIYGYTF. Supplemented by reference TRBV29-1 and TRBJ1-2, the full variable domain reads SAVISQKPSRDICQRGTSLTIQCQVDSQVTMMFWYRQQPGQSLTLIATANQGSEATYESGFVIDKFPISRPNLTFSTLTVSNMSPEDSSIYLCSALLPGEPIYGYTFGSGTRLTVV.

This sequence joins TRBV2 and TRBJ1-2, with D maybe TRBD1 (6 bases). The CDR3 length is 14 residues. V gave up 5 bases and J gave up 8 bases, with 18 bases separating them. Germline CDR1 and CDR2: SNHLY and FYNNEI. This CDR3 reads CASSTIQGGEGYTF. Here the CDR3 DNA reads TGTGCCAGCAGTACAATACAGGGAGGAGAAGGCTACACCTTC.

The chain combines TRBV20-1 with TRBJ1-1; D is unclear. The germline gives CDR1 DFQATT, CDR2 SNEGSKA (reference sequence). V was cut by 0 bases and J by 12 bases, with 8 bases left in between. The CDR3 length is 10 residues. The CDR3 here is CSARETHTFF. The CDR3 nucleotides read TGCAGTGCTAGAGAAACCCATACTTTCTTT.

The chain recombines TRBV19 with TRBJ2-5; 7 bases agree with TRBD2. Gene TRBJ2-1 matches the end of the DNA better, so the J call may be wrong. The CDR3 sequence is 16 residues long. Germline V gene lookup returns CDR1 LNHDA and CDR2 SQIVND (reference sequence). CDR3 loop: CATIGPSSGLYNEQFF. The DNA of the CDR3 is TGTGCCACCATAGGCCCCTCTAGCGGCTTATACAATGAGCAGTTCTTC.

This clonotype was observed a handful of times. The chain links TRBV6-1 to TRBJ2-4; TRBD2 might be the D (6 bases). The CDR3 is made up of 14 amino acids. CDR1 and CDR2 from the germline V gene are MNHNS and SASEGT. Deletions cut 0 bases from V and 3 bases from J, with 6 bases between. CDR3 protein: CASSEAGGKNIQYF. The CDR3, as DNA: TGTGCCAGCAGTGAAGCGGGGGGCAAAAACATTCAGTACTTC.

The J gene is TRBJ2-5, the V gene TRBV12-3 or TRBV12-4; the D is unclear. Trimming pared 9 bases from V and 5 bases from J, leaving 10 bases between. The CDR3 is 11 amino acids. The CDR3 spells CASSDVETQYF. Here the CDR3 DNA reads TGTGCCAGTTCGGATGTTGAGACCCAGTACTTC.

This clonotype was observed a few times. The V call is TRBV12-3 or TRBV12-4, the J call TRBJ1-5; D uncertain. V was shortened by 6 bases and J by 3 bases, with 9 bases between the two germline ends. CDR3 size: 13 residues. The CDR3 sequence is CASSPYDNQPQHF. CDR3 nucleotide sequence: TGTGCCAGCAGCCCTTACGACAATCAGCCCCAGCATTTT.

The chain uses TRBV20-1 and TRBJ2-5; D not certain. The end of the DNA fits TRBJ2-1 better, so the J call may be wrong. Germline CDR1 DFQATT, CDR2 SNEGSKA (reference sequence). The CDR3 loop spans 13 amino acids. For the CDR3, the DNA is TGCAGTGACAACGGGCCTAATAGCAATGAGCAGTTCTTC. Translated, it gives CSDNGPNSNEQFF.

This clonotype was picked up a small number of times. The CDR3 coding sequence is TGTGCCAGCAGCTTAAATCAGGGAGCCGGGGAGCTGTTTTTT. Encoded protein: CASSLNQGAGELFF. The chain recombines TRBV7-9 with TRBJ2-2, with D tentatively TRBD1 or TRBD2 (5 bases each). Trimming removed 2 bases from V and 6 bases from J, with 10 bases in between. The CDR3 has 14 residues. Germline values: CDR1 SEHNR, CDR2 FQNEAQ (reference sequence).

This clonotype was seen at least ten times. The chain couples TRBV12-3 or TRBV12-4 to TRBJ2-5; the D is unclear. Trimming removed 8 bases at V and 5 bases at J, with 12 bases between. This CDR3 comprises 12 residues. DNA of the CDR3: TGTGCCAGCGGCGAAGGGTGGGAGACCCAGTACTTC. It codes for CASGEGWETQYF.

This sequence joins TRBV7-2 and TRBJ1-2; D perhaps matches TRBD1 (6 bases). The germline gives CDR1 SGHTA, CDR2 FQGNSA. V was cut by 2 bases and J by 8 bases, with 18 bases left in between. CDR3 size: 15 residues. CDR3 nucleotides: TGTGCCAGCAGCTTAATGATCTGGGGGGCGCAAGGCTACACCTTC. Protein product: CASSLMIWGAQGYTF.

This clonotype appeared a few times. CDR3 protein: CSGGLVPGELFF. The DNA of the CDR3 is TGCAGCGGGGGACTTGTTCCCGGGGAGCTGTTTTTT. The chain joins TRBV29-1 to TRBJ2-2; a possible D gene is TRBD2 (6 bases). CDR3 size: 12 residues. The germline V gene encodes CDR1 SQVTM and CDR2 ANQGSEA. Trimming took off 7 bases at V and 6 bases at J, with 12 bases between the two ends.

This clonotype was found a few times. This chain connects TRBV6-2 or TRBV6-3 to TRBJ2-5; tentatively, D is TRBD1 (5 bases). Germline V lookup: CDR1 MNHEY, CDR2 SVGEGT. V was trimmed by 7 bases and J by 2 bases, leaving 11 bases between them. There are 13 residues in the CDR3. The CDR3 sequence is CASIRVVQETQYF. DNA of the CDR3: TGTGCCAGCATCAGGGTCGTACAAGAGACCCAGTACTTC.

This clonotype turned up a few times. V and J are TRBV20-1 and TRBJ1-5; TRBD1 agrees at 10 bases. Trimming took 4 bases from V and 7 from J; bases not matched to a gene: 7. Looked up from germline, CDR1 is DFQATT and CDR2 is SNEGSKA (reference sequence). This CDR3 region has 14 residues. In DNA, the CDR3 is TGCAGTGCTAACGACAGGGGGCTAGGGCAGCCCCAGCATTTT. Translating it yields CSANDRGLGQPQHF.

The V gene is TRBV6-2 or TRBV6-3, the J gene TRBJ2-1; 8 bases fit TRBD2. Trimming removed 6 bases from V and 10 bases from J; junction bases left unmatched: 8. The CDR3 is 13 residues long. Germline assignment: CDR1 MNHEY and CDR2 SVGEGT. CDR3 sequence: CASRVPGGDEQFF. The CDR3 DNA follows: TGTGCCAGCAGAGTACCGGGGGGGGACGAGCAGTTCTTC.

The chain employs TRBV6-6 and TRBJ1-1, with unresolved D. CDR1 MNHNY and CDR2 SVGAGI come from the germline V gene (reference sequence). This CDR3 has 15 amino acids. Trimming removed 6 bases at V and 10 bases at J, with 24 bases between. CDR3 nucleotides: TGTGCCAGCAGCCTAAATTCGGTGGGAGAGATAAGAGCTTTCTTT. It specifies CASSLNSVGEIRAFF.

This clonotype was counted between two and nine times. A read error may produce the germline difference seen at one junction end. This chain connects TRBV15 to TRBJ1-1, with D uncertain. This CDR3 has 17 amino acids. Germline values: CDR1 LNHNV, CDR2 YYDKDF (reference sequence). The CDR3 reads CATSRDFDWELNTEAFF. DNA of the CDR3: TGTGCCACCAGCAGAGATTTCGATTGGGAGCTGAACACTGAGGCTTTCTTT.

This clonotype turned up a few times. The chain combines TRBV14 with TRBJ1-2; 7 nucleotides align to TRBD1. The CDR3 loop spans 15 amino acids. With V trimmed by 1 base and J by 6 bases, 8 bases remained unmatched. Looked up from germline, CDR1 is SGHDN and CDR2 is FVKESK. Here the CDR3 reads CASSQAIGTVNGYTF. In DNA, the CDR3 is TGTGCCAGCAGCCAAGCCATCGGGACAGTGAATGGCTACACCTTC.

The rearrangement uses TRBV24-1 and TRBJ2-3; TRBD2 matches at 14 bases. This CDR3 contains 20 residues. The ends lost 4 bases at V and 0 bases at J; junction bases unmatched: 11. The germline V gene has CDR1 KGHDR and CDR2 SFDVKD. The CDR3 here is CATSDWKTTSGGASTDTQYF. The CDR3 nucleotides are TGTGCCACCAGTGACTGGAAAACGACTAGCGGGGGGGCTAGCACAGATACGCAGTATTTT.

On this clonotype: The junction shows a germline mismatch at one end, possibly a read error. The rearrangement links TRBV12-3 or TRBV12-4 to TRBJ2-7; either TRBD1 or TRBD2 may fit D (5 bases each). The CDR3 is 14 amino acids. The CDR3 DNA reads TGTGCCAGCGCGAACTCGGGGCCCTCCTACGGGCAGTACTTC. Residues: CASANSGPSYGQYF.

Here the CDR3 DNA reads TGTGCCAGCAGCCAAGATGAGGCAGCCGCCAACGTCCTGACTTTC. It specifies CASSQDEAAANVLTF. The V gene is TRBV3-1, the J gene TRBJ2-6; no clear D. Trimming pared 0 bases from V and 7 bases from J, leaving 10 bases between. Germline V gives CDR1 LGHDT, CDR2 YNNKEL (reference sequence). The CDR3 spans 15 residues.